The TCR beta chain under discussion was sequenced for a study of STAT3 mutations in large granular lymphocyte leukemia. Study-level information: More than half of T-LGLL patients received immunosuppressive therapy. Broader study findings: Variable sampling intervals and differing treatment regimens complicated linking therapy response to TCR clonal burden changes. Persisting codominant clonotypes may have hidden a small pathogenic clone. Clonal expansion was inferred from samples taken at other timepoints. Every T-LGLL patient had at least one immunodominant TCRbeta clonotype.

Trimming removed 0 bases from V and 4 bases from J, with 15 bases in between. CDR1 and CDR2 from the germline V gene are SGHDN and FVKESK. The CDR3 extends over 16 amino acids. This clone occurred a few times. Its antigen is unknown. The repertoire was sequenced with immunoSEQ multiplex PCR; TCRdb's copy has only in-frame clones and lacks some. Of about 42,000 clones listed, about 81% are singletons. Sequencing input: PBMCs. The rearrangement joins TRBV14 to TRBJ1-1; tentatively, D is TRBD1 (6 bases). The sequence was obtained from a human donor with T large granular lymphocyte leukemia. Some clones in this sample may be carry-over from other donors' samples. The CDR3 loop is CASSQDHTRGGTEAFF. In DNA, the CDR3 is TGTGCCAGCAGCCAAGATCACACAAGGGGGGGCACTGAAGCTTTCTTT.